These T cell receptor beta chains were read from a single sample in a study of T cells in Graves' hyperthyroidism and ophthalmopathy. TCRdb re-called the multiplex PCR reads with MiXCR, one entry per CDR3 protein. The data show about 600,000 distinct CDR3 sequences, more than 13% seen once. The sequencing sample was made of blood. These receptor sequences come from a woman under 30 with Graves' ophthalmopathy. Both conserved end residues are part of each CDR3. The D gene is left open where the match is weak. Some rows mark clone size as missing; the rest say once, few, many or name a class of expanded clone.

D gene,clone size,V gene,J gene,CDR3 protein,CDR3 DNA
NA,many,TRBV28,TRBJ1-1,CASSFMGNRIPNTEAFF,TGTGCCAGCAGTTTCATGGGCAATCGGATTCCGAACACTGAAGCTTTCTTT
NA,many,TRBV18,TRBJ2-7,CASSPPTAGSYEQYF,TGTGCCAGCTCACCTCCAACAGCCGGCTCCTACGAGCAGTACTTC
TRBD2,NA,TRBV5-4,TRBJ2-1,CASSPRLAGASGNEQFF,TGTGCCAGCAGCCCGAGACTAGCGGGAGCGAGTGGGAATGAGCAGTTCTTC
TRBD2,medium-sized,TRBV7-2,TRBJ2-3,CASRLTSGTRDTQYF,TGTGCCAGCAGGCTGACTAGCGGGACGAGGGATACGCAGTATTTT
TRBD2,NA,TRBV6-2/TRBV6-3,TRBJ2-7,CASSFLAGEYEQYF,TGTGCCAGCAGTTTCCTAGCGGGAGAGTACGAGCAGTACTTC
NA,many,TRBV12-3/TRBV12-4,TRBJ1-2,CASSLAPQAGGYTF,TGTGCCAGCAGTTTAGCCCCACAGGCTGGCGGCTACACCTTC
TRBD1,few,TRBV6-5,TRBJ1-1,CASSYSNRGSTEAFF,TGTGCCAGCAGTTACTCAAACAGGGGAAGCACTGAAGCTTTCTTT
TRBD1,few,TRBV11-3,TRBJ1-2,CASSPGRGQIINYGYTF,TGTGCCAGCAGCCCTGGCAGGGGACAGATAATTAACTATGGCTACACCTTC
NA,many,TRBV30,TRBJ1-1,CASAGVAEAFF,TGTGCCTCCGCAGGGGTCGCTGAAGCTTTCTTT
NA,many,TRBV11-2,TRBJ2-3,CASSLSYGADTQYF,TGTGCCAGCAGCTTGTCGTATGGCGCAGATACGCAGTATTTT
TRBD2,NA,TRBV19,TRBJ2-5,CASSIWGGRAETQYF,TGTGCCAGTAGTATATGGGGAGGGCGAGCGGAGACCCAGTACTTC